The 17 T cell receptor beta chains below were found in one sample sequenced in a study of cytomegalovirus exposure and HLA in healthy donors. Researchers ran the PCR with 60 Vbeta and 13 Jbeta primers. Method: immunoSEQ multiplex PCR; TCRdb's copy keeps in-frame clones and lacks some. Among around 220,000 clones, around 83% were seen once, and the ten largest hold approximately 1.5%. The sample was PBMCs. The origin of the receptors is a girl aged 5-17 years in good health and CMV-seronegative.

CDR3 region: CASSPQGNEKLFF. Here the CDR3 DNA reads TGTGCCAGCTCACCACAGGGGAATGAAAAACTGTTTTTT. The rearrangement uses TRBV18 and TRBJ1-4; weak D call: TRBD1 (5 bases). The CDR3 runs to 13 residues. Trimming cost V 1 base and J 5 bases, with 5 bases left between them. CDR1 KGHSH and CDR2 LQKENI come from the germline V gene.

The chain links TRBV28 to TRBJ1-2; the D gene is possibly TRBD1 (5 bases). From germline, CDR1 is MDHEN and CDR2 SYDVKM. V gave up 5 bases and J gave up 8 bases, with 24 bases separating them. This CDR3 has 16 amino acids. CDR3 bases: TGTGCCAGCAGTCCCAACCCCTTCGACAGAAAGGAAGGCTACACCTTC. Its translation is CASSPNPFDRKEGYTF.

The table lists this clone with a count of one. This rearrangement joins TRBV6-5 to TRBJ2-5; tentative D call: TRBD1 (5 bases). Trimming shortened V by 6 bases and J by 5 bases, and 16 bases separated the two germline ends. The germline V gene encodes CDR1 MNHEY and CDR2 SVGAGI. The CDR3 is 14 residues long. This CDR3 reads CASSSGQAGETQYF. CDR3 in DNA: TGTGCCAGCAGCTCCGGACAAGCAGGGGAGACCCAGTACTTC.

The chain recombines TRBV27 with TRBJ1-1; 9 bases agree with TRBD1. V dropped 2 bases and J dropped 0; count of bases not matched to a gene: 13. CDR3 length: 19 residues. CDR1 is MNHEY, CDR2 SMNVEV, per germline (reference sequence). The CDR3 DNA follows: TGTGCCAGCAGTTTACTTACAGGGGGCCGGGCCACCATGAACACTGAAGCTTTCTTT. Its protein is CASSLLTGGRATMNTEAFF.

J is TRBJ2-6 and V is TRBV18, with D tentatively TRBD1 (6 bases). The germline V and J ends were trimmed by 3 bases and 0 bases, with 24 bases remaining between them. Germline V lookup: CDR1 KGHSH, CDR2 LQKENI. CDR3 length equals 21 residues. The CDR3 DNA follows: TGTGCCAGCTCACCCCGAGACAGGACTCACTTGAAGTTCTCTGGGGCCAACGTCCTGACTTTC. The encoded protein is CASSPRDRTHLKFSGANVLTF.

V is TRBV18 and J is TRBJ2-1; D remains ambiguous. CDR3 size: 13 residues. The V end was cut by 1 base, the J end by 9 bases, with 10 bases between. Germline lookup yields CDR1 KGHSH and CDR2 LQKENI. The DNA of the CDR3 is TGTGCCAGCTCACCACGCGGTGAAGGTGAGCAGTTCTTC. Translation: CASSPRGEGEQFF.

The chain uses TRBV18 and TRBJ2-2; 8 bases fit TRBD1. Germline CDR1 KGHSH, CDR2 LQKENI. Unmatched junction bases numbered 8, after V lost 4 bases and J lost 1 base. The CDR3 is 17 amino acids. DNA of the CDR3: TGTGCCAGCTCACTGCTCCCGGGACAGGAGAACACCGGGGAGCTGTTTTTT. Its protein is CASSLLPGQENTGELFF.

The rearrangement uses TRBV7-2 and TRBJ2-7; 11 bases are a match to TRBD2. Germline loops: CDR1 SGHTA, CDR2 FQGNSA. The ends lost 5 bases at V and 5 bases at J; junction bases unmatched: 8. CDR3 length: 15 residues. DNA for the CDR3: TGTGCCAGCAGCCCAGAGGGGACTAGCGGCCACGAGCAGTACTTC. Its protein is CASSPEGTSGHEQYF.

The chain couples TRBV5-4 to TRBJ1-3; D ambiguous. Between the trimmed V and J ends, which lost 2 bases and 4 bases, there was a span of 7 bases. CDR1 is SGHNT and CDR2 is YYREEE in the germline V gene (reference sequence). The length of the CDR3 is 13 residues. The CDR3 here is CASSFSTGNTIYF. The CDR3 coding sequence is TGTGCCAGCAGCTTCTCGACAGGAAACACCATATATTTT.

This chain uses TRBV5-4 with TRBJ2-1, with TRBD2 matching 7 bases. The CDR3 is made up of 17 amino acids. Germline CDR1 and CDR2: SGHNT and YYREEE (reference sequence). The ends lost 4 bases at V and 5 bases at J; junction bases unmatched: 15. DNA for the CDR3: TGTGCCAGCAGCCTTGTATCTGGTGGCGGGAGCAACAATGAGCAGTTCTTC. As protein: CASSLVSGGGSNNEQFF.

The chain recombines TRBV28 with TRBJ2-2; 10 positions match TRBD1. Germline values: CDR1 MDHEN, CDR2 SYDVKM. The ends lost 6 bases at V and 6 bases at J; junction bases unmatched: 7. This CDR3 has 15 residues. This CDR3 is CASRSGQGSAGELFF. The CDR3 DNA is TGTGCCAGCAGGTCGGGACAGGGGAGCGCCGGGGAGCTGTTTTTT.

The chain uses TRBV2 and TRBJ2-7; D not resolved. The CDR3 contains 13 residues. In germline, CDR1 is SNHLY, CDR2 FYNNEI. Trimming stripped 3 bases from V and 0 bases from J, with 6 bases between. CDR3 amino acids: CASSEGSSYEQYF. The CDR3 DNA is TGTGCCAGCAGTGAGGGCAGCTCCTACGAGCAGTACTTC.

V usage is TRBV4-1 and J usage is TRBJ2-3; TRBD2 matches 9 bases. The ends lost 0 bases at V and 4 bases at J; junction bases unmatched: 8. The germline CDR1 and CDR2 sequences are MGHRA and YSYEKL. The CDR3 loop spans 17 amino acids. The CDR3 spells CASSQDKGASGADTQYF. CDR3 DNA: TGCGCCAGCAGCCAAGATAAAGGGGCTAGCGGGGCAGATACGCAGTATTTT.

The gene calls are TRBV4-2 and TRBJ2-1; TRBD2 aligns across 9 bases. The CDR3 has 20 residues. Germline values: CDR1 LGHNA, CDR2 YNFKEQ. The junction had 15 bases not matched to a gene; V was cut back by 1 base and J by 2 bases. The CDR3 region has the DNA TGTGCCAGCAGCCAAGTAGGAGCGGGGGGCACGAAAGGAGCCTACAATGAGCAGTTCTTC. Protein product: CASSQVGAGGTKGAYNEQFF.

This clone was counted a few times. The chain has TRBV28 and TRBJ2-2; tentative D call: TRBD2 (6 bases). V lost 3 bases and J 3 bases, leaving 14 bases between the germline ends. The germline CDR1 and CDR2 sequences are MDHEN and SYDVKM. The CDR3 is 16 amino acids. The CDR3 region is CASSFDGSGDTGELFF. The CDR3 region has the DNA TGTGCCAGCAGTTTTGACGGGAGTGGGGACACCGGGGAGCTGTTTTTT.

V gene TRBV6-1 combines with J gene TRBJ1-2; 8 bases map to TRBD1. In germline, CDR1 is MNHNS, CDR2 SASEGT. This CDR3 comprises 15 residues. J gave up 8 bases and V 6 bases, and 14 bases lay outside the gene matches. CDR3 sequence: CASRQRQGSLSGYTF. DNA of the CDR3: TGTGCCAGCAGGCAGAGACAGGGGTCGCTTAGCGGCTACACCTTC.

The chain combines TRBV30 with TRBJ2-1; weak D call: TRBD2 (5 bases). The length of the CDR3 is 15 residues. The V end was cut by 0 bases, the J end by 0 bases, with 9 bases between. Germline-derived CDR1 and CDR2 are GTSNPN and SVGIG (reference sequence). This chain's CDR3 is CAWSVGGSSYNEQFF. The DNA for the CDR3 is TGTGCCTGGAGTGTAGGAGGAAGCTCCTACAATGAGCAGTTCTTC.